The 29 T cell receptor beta chains listed next were all sequenced from one sample in a study of blood T cell repertoires in COVID-19. TCRdb's table, derived via immunoSEQ multiplex PCR, lists solely in-frame clones and lacks some. Here the sample spans 110,000 to 150,000 clones, almost 90% being singletons. The sample consisted of peripheral blood. These receptors all come from a woman in her sixties or seventies with acute or convalescent COVID-19.

This chain connects TRBV5-1 to TRBJ1-5; 9 nucleotides line up with TRBD1. This CDR3 is 15 amino acids long. V was pared by 1 base and J by 1 base, with 0 bases of the junction left unmatched. CDR1 and CDR2 from the germline V gene are SGHRS and YFSETQ. CDR3 region: CASSLTGGSNQPQHF. The CDR3 coding sequence is TGCGCCAGCAGCTTGACAGGGGGCAGCAATCAGCCCCAGCATTTT.

The rearrangement uses TRBV29-1 and TRBJ1-1; weak D call: TRBD1 (5 bases). From germline, CDR1 is SQVTM and CDR2 ANQGSEA. This CDR3 has 13 residues. The ends were cut back, 2 bases at V and 0 bases at J, with 7 bases in the middle. CDR3 sequence reads: CSVESGMNTEAFF. The CDR3, as DNA: TGCAGCGTTGAATCAGGGATGAACACTGAAGCTTTCTTT.

The chain couples TRBV28 to TRBJ1-1; weak D call: TRBD1 (5 bases). V lost 4 bases, J lost 4 bases, and 7 bases lay in between. The CDR3 consists of 12 residues. Germline assignment: CDR1 MDHEN and CDR2 SYDVKM. The CDR3 protein is CASSSGFTEAFF. In nucleotides, the CDR3 is TGTGCCAGCAGTTCAGGGTTCACTGAAGCTTTCTTT.

The chain has TRBV30 and TRBJ1-3; maybe TRBD1 (5 bases). With 4 bases removed from V and 0 bases from J, the gap between germline ends came to 13 bases. The CDR3 is 15 amino acids. CDR1 GTSNPN and CDR2 SVGIG come from the germline V gene (reference sequence). The CDR3 DNA reads TGTGCCTGGACTTACCCCAGGGTCTCTGGAAACACCATATATTTT. It codes for CAWTYPRVSGNTIYF. Full variable domain (missing parts from reference TRBV30 and TRBJ1-3): SQTIHQWPATLVQPVGSPLSLECTVEGTSNPNLYWYRQAAGRGLQLLFYSVGIGQISSEVPQNLSASRPQDRQFILSSKKLLLSDSGFYLCAWTYPRVSGNTIYFGEGSWLTVV.

The CDR3 region has the DNA TGTGCCAGCAGTTTATTATATAGCGGGGGGGAAGATACGCAGTATTTT. Residues: CASSLLYSGGEDTQYF. The V and J genes are TRBV27 and TRBJ2-3; 11 nucleotides align to TRBD2. The J segment lost 5 bases and the V segment lost 1 base, leaving 5 bases of the junction unmatched. Germline-derived CDR1 and CDR2 are MNHEY and SMNVEV (reference sequence). The CDR3 sequence is 16 residues long.

Here the CDR3 reads CASSPSQGGATNEKLFF. CDR3 bases: TGTGCCAGCTCACCATCACAGGGGGGAGCAACTAATGAAAAACTGTTTTTT. The rearrangement uses TRBV18 and TRBJ1-4, with TRBD1 matching 8 bases. This CDR3 has 17 amino acids. Germline CDR1 and CDR2: KGHSH and LQKENI. V lost 2 bases to trimming and J lost 0 bases; unmatched junction nucleotides: 5.

The rearrangement uses TRBV29-1 and TRBJ1-2; 8 positions match TRBD1. V lost 6 bases, J lost 6 bases, and 12 bases stayed unmatched. CDR3 size: 14 residues. Germline-derived CDR1 and CDR2 are SQVTM and ANQGSEA. The CDR3 coding sequence is TGCAGCGTCGGAAGGCCAGGGGGCAGTGATGGCTACACCTTC. Amino acids: CSVGRPGGSDGYTF.

V gene TRBV5-5 combines with J gene TRBJ1-1, with no clear D. The CDR3 runs to 14 residues. V was trimmed by 1 base and J by 0 bases, leaving 7 bases between them. CDR1 and CDR2 (germline): SGHKS, YYEKEE (reference sequence). The CDR3 sequence is CASSLFSVNTEAFF. The CDR3 DNA reads as TGTGCCAGCAGCTTGTTTTCAGTGAACACTGAAGCTTTCTTT.

V is TRBV7-2 and J is TRBJ2-7, with D perhaps TRBD2 (5 bases). The V and J ends lost 5 bases and 0 bases respectively, with 17 bases between them. CDR3 length: 16 amino acids. CDR1 SGHTA and CDR2 FQGNSA come from the germline V gene. The CDR3 DNA follows: TGTGCCAGCAGCCCTAGACTATTATCAATCTCCTACGAGCAGTACTTC. Translation gives CASSPRLLSISYEQYF.

The chain recombines TRBV5-1 with TRBJ1-1, with 7 positions matching TRBD1. Trimming removed 1 base from V and 1 base from J; junction bases left unmatched: 4. Germline V CDR1 and CDR2: SGHRS, YFSETQ. This CDR3 contains 15 residues. This CDR3 is CASSLPGQPNTEAFF. The CDR3 nucleotides are TGCGCCAGCAGCTTGCCGGGACAGCCGAACACTGAAGCTTTCTTT.

The chain links TRBV6-6 to TRBJ1-5; 10 positions agree with TRBD1. CDR1 MNHNY and CDR2 SVGAGI come from the germline V gene (reference sequence). V gave up 6 bases and J gave up 5 bases; unmatched junction bases: 4. This CDR3 has 14 residues. CDR3 in amino acids: CASRRDRGDQPQHF. The CDR3 region has the DNA TGTGCCAGCAGGCGGGACAGGGGTGATCAGCCCCAGCATTTT.

This clone was seen only a few times. The rearrangement uses TRBV7-9 and TRBJ2-5; possible D gene TRBD1, 7 bases. Germline assignment: CDR1 SEHNR and CDR2 FQNEAQ (reference sequence). The V and J ends lost 5 bases and 1 base respectively, with 23 bases between them. This CDR3 has 18 amino acids. DNA of the CDR3: TGTGCCAGCAGCCTAAGGAGGGGGCTTGGTACCCTCCAAGAGACCCAGTACTTC. Its protein is CASSLRRGLGTLQETQYF.

The gene calls are TRBV27 and TRBJ2-7; 8 bases align to TRBD1. Looked up from germline, CDR1 is MNHEY and CDR2 is SMNVEV (reference sequence). V was pared by 5 bases and J by 6 bases, with 9 bases of the junction left unmatched. CDR3 length equals 14 residues. In nucleotides, the CDR3 is TGTGCCAGCAGTCCATTGCCAGGGGGCTTCGAGCAGTACTTC. It specifies CASSPLPGGFEQYF.

The V call is TRBV7-8, the J call TRBJ2-7; 8 bases agree with TRBD1. CDR3 length equals 16 residues. Germline CDR1 SGHVS, CDR2 FQNEAQ. Trimming removed 1 base from V and 2 bases from J; junction bases left unmatched: 7. The CDR3 reads CASSLGGPGQAYEQYF. The CDR3 DNA follows: TGTGCCAGCAGCTTAGGCGGACCGGGACAGGCCTACGAGCAGTACTTC.

This clone was detected only a few times. The V gene is TRBV15, the J gene TRBJ1-2; 10 bases map to TRBD1. V shed 0 bases, J shed 5 bases, and the junction held 9 bases outside the gene matches. The CDR3 extends over 17 amino acids. Germline CDR1 reads LNHNV; CDR2 reads YYDKDF (reference sequence). The CDR3 bases are TGTGCCACCAGCAGAGACCCATCCGGGACAGGGGCTTATGGCTACACCTTC. It specifies CATSRDPSGTGAYGYTF.

The V and J genes are TRBV7-3 and TRBJ2-5; 7 nucleotides line up with TRBD2. The germline V gene has CDR1 SGHTA and CDR2 FQGTGA. After removal of 1 base from V and 5 bases from J, the junction contained 4 bases not matched to a gene. This CDR3 is 14 amino acids long. The CDR3 bases are TGTGCCAGCAGCTTAATGGGACTACGGGAGACCCAGTACTTC. Protein sequence: CASSLMGLRETQYF.

The chain has TRBV19 and TRBJ2-1, with 12 bases aligning to TRBD2. This CDR3 is built from 19 residues. The trim removed 6 bases at V and 6 bases at J, leaving 18 bases unmatched. The V gene's germline CDR1 is LNHDA and CDR2 SQIVND (reference sequence). CDR3 nucleotide sequence: TGTGCCAGTAGCCCGACCTTTACTAGCGGGGGGATAATTCGCAATGAGCAGTTCTTC. Amino acid sequence: CASSPTFTSGGIIRNEQFF.

The chain carries TRBV5-1 and TRBJ2-7; D is unresolved. The CDR3 has 16 residues. Germline V gene data show CDR1 as SGHRS and CDR2 as YFSETQ. The V and J ends lost 2 bases and 1 base respectively, with 16 bases between them. CDR3 DNA sequence: TGCGCCAGCAGCTTATCAGGCGAGAGTTTTTCCTACGAGCAGTACTTC. Its translation: CASSLSGESFSYEQYF.

The chain joins TRBV28 to TRBJ1-3; the D gene is possibly TRBD1 (5 bases). CDR3 length: 17 amino acids. V lost 6 bases and J lost 6, with 24 bases in between. Germline assignment: CDR1 MDHEN and CDR2 SYDVKM. Here the CDR3 reads CASSKIKYPGAANTIYF. The CDR3 DNA sequence: TGTGCCAGCAGCAAAATTAAATACCCTGGGGCGGCAAACACCATATATTTT.

The V gene is TRBV5-4, the J gene TRBJ1-1, with a weak D call TRBD1 (5 bases). Trimming cost V 2 bases and J 1 base, with 6 bases left between them. This CDR3 region has 13 residues. In germline, CDR1 is SGHNT, CDR2 YYREEE (reference sequence). Written as DNA, the CDR3 is TGTGCCAGCAGCTTTACAGGGAACACTGAAGCTTTCTTT. Amino acid sequence: CASSFTGNTEAFF.

The chain joins TRBV25-1 to TRBJ2-3; 7 bases agree with TRBD2. Germline values: CDR1 MGHDK, CDR2 SYGVNS. The CDR3 contains 15 residues. With V trimmed by 7 bases and J by 2 bases, 9 bases remained unmatched. CDR3 sequence reads: CASTPGAGVTDTQYF. The CDR3, as DNA: TGTGCCAGCACCCCCGGGGCGGGGGTCACAGATACGCAGTATTTT.

V gene TRBV3-1 (or the pseudogene TRBV3-2) combines with J gene TRBJ2-1, with a possible D match to TRBD2 (5 bases). The CDR3 covers 14 residues. Germline CDR1 is LGHDT and CDR2 is YNNKEL (reference sequence). With 4 bases removed from V and 4 bases from J, the gap between germline ends came to 11 bases. CDR3 sequence (DNA): TGTGCCAGCAGCCGCATCGGACTTTACAATGAGCAGTTCTTC. Its protein product is CASSRIGLYNEQFF.

V and J are TRBV4-1 and TRBJ2-1; 8 bases map to TRBD1. Losses at the gene ends were 0 bases for V and 7 bases for J; bases not matched to a gene: 5. Per germline, CDR1 MGHRA and CDR2 YSYEKL. There are 15 residues in the CDR3. This CDR3 is CASSQDGTGKNEQFF. In DNA, the CDR3 is TGCGCCAGCAGCCAAGATGGGACAGGCAAGAATGAGCAGTTCTTC.

This clone has a single count. The chain is built from TRBV6-5 and TRBJ1-1, with 9 bases fitting TRBD1. The V gene's germline CDR1 is MNHEY and CDR2 SVGAGI. The CDR3 is made up of 15 amino acids. Trimming removed 7 bases from V and 4 bases from J; junction bases left unmatched: 10. Written as DNA, the CDR3 is TGTGCCAGCACCCGAACAGGGACAGGGACCACTGAAGCTTTCTTT. Translated: CASTRTGTGTTEAFF.

A single count supports this clone. The chain is built from TRBV6-1 and TRBJ1-2; TRBD1 is a possible D gene (6 bases). The ends were cut back, 2 bases at V and 2 bases at J, with 18 bases in the middle. This CDR3 spans 17 amino acids. In germline, CDR1 is MNHNS, CDR2 SASEGT. CDR3 loop: CASSELIQGKKNYGYTF. CDR3 DNA: TGTGCCAGCAGTGAATTAATACAGGGAAAAAAGAACTATGGCTACACCTTC.

The chain joins TRBV6-5 to TRBJ1-5, with D tentatively TRBD1 (6 bases). With 5 bases removed from V and 4 bases from J, the gap between germline ends came to 12 bases. From germline, CDR1 is MNHEY and CDR2 SVGAGI. CDR3 length: 14 amino acids. CDR3 nucleotide sequence: TGTGCCAGCAGTCCCCGGGACATTAATCAGCCCCAGCATTTT. Protein: CASSPRDINQPQHF.

This chain links TRBV19 with TRBJ2-2; 11 bases align to TRBD1. Germline V gene sequence: CDR1 LNHDA, CDR2 SQIVND (reference sequence). The CDR3 consists of 16 residues. With V trimmed by 4 bases and J by 4 bases, 5 bases remained unmatched. Here the CDR3 reads CASSNSGTGGTGELFF. The CDR3 DNA follows: TGTGCCAGTAGTAATTCCGGGACAGGGGGCACCGGGGAGCTGTTTTTT.

This rearrangement joins TRBV29-1 to TRBJ1-5; 7 bases are shared with TRBD1. Germline lookup yields CDR1 SQVTM and CDR2 ANQGSEA. Germline trimming cut 4 bases from V and 6 bases from J; bases unmatched to any gene: 6. The CDR3 is 13 amino acids. The CDR3 sequence is CSVGQGDGQPQHF. In nucleotides, the CDR3 is TGCAGCGTTGGGCAGGGGGATGGTCAGCCCCAGCATTTT. The variable domain in full, completed from reference TRBV29-1 and TRBJ1-5, reads SAVISQKPSRDICQRGTSLTIQCQVDSQVTMMFWYRQQPGQSLTLIATANQGSEATYESGFVIDKFPISRPNLTFSTLTVSNMSPEDSSIYLCSVGQGDGQPQHFGDGTRLSIL.

The gene calls are TRBV24-1 and TRBJ2-3; 8 positions match TRBD2. Per germline, CDR1 KGHDR and CDR2 SFDVKD. CDR3 length: 16 amino acids. V was clipped by 1 base and J by 5 bases; unmatched bases: 7. CDR3 bases: TGTGCCACCAGTGATTTCCCAGCGGGGGTTGAAGATACGCAGTATTTT. The encoded protein is CATSDFPAGVEDTQYF.